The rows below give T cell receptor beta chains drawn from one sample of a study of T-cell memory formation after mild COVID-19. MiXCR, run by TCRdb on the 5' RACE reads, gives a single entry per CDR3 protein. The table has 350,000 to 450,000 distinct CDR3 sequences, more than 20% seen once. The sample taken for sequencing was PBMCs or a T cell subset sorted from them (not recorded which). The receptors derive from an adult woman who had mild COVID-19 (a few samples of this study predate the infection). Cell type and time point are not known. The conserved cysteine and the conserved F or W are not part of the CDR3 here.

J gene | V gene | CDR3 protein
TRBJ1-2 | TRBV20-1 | SALQGADYGYT
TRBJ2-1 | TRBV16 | ASSQWGAQRLREKNEQF
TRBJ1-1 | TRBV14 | ASSQGAGFTEAF
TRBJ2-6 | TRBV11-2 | ASSPARGANVLT
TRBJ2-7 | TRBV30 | AWSTTGAEQY
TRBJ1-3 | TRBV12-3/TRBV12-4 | ASSYRGLGNTIY
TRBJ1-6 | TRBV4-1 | ASSQAPYRAGGSPLH
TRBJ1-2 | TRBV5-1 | ASSPQGAAKANYGYT
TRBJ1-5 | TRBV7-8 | ASSSRDRALQPQH
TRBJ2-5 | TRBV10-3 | AISESPGTQY
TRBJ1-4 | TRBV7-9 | ASSLVQDGEGEKLF
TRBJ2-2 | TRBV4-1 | ASSQRLAGYTGELF
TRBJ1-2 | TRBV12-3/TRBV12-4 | ASSSDRGGYGYT
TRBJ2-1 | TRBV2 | ASSRLAGGYNEQF